The 14 T cell receptor beta chains in this list originate from one sample, sequenced in a study of T cells expressing NK-cell markers. No DNA is given; TCRdb re-called the 5' RACE reads and lists each CDR3 protein once. The sample data list some 500,000 distinct CDR3 sequences. The sequenced sample consisted of blood T cells: a sorted CD56 or NKG2C T cell subset, CD4+ or CD8+ T cells, or bulk PBMC T cells (not recorded which). All receptors derive from a woman in her forties or fifties in good health.

This chain joins TRBV12-3 or TRBV12-4 and TRBJ2-3; TCRdb's D gene call, TRBD1, goes unchecked for lack of DNA. The CDR3 runs to 16 residues. The CDR3 loop is CASSSPRGRHTDTQYF.

This chain joins TRBV19 and TRBJ2-1; with no DNA, the TCRdb D assignment of TRBD2 cannot be verified. Per germline, CDR1 LNHDA and CDR2 SQIVND (reference sequence). This CDR3 is 14 amino acids long. The CDR3 is CASSDLVSTNEQFF.

V gene TRBV20-1 combines with J gene TRBJ1-2. The germline CDR1 and CDR2 sequences are DFQATT and SNEGSKA (reference sequence). The CDR3 covers 12 residues. The CDR3 loop reads CSARGQAYGYTF.

The chain has TRBV6-1 and TRBJ2-5; lacking DNA, the TRBD2 call made by TCRdb goes unchecked. The germline CDR1 and CDR2 sequences are MNHNS and SASEGT. This CDR3 region has 15 residues. CDR3: CASSFGTSGKETQYF.

The chain is built from TRBV5-1 and TRBJ2-1; TCRdb names TRBD2, which stays unverified in the absence of DNA. Per germline, CDR1 SGHRS and CDR2 YFSETQ. The CDR3 length is 15 residues. The CDR3 protein is CASSPGTTWGDEQFF.

The rearrangement links TRBV5-6 to TRBJ2-3. Per germline, CDR1 SGHDT and CDR2 YYEEEE. The CDR3 extends over 15 amino acids. The CDR3 loop reads CASSLERFSTDTQYF.

This sequence joins TRBV27 and TRBJ2-7; checking the TCRdb D call of TRBD1 is not possible without DNA. The CDR3 runs to 15 residues. Germline-derived CDR1 and CDR2 are MNHEY and SMNVEV (reference sequence). This CDR3 is CASSPTGVISYEQYF.

CDR3 loop: CASSLLSGRSDEQFF. V gene TRBV12-3 or TRBV12-4 combines with J gene TRBJ2-1; TCRdb's assignment of TRBD2 cannot be checked, as there is no DNA. The CDR3 length is 15 residues.

J is TRBJ1-1 and V is TRBV6-5. The germline V gene has CDR1 MNHEY and CDR2 SVGAGI. This CDR3 has 15 residues. The CDR3 sequence is CASNVADYWSTEAFF.

The chain is built from TRBV28 and TRBJ1-1. The germline V gene has CDR1 MDHEN and CDR2 SYDVKM. The CDR3 contains 14 residues. CDR3 residues: CASSLQGRGTEAFF.

The chain employs TRBV5-1 and TRBJ2-3; the D call of TRBD2 rests on TCRdb alone, since no DNA is present to check it. This CDR3 spans 20 amino acids. Germline-derived CDR1 and CDR2 are SGHRS and YFSETQ. CDR3 residues: CASSLGILAGGPGGTDTQYF. Full variable domain (remainder filled in from reference TRBV5-1 and TRBJ2-3): KAGVTQTPRYLIKTRGQQVTLSCSPISGHRSVSWYQQTPGQGLQFLFEYFSETQRNKGNFPGRFSGRQFSNSRSEMNVSTLELGDSALYLCASSLGILAGGPGGTDTQYFGPGTRLTVL.

This chain uses TRBV11-1 with TRBJ2-5; TCRdb outputs TRBD1, but without DNA this stays unchecked. There are 16 residues in the CDR3. Germline CDR1 is SGHAT and CDR2 is FQDESV (reference sequence). The CDR3 reads CASSRSGNRGQETQYF. The full variable domain, its missing parts supplied by reference TRBV11-1 and TRBJ2-5, is EAEVAQSPRYKITEKSQAVAFWCDPISGHATLYWYRQILGQGPELLVQFQDESVVDDSQLPKDRFSAERLKGVDSTLKIQPAELGDSAMYLCASSRSGNRGQETQYFGPGTRLLVL.

This chain links TRBV3-1 with TRBJ1-1; the D call of TRBD1 rests on TCRdb alone, since no DNA is present to check it. The CDR3 length is 12 residues. The germline V gene has CDR1 LGHDT and CDR2 YNNKEL (reference sequence). The CDR3 spells CASSQGQGQAFF.

The chain joins TRBV4-1 to TRBJ1-5; no DNA is available, so the TRBD1 call from TCRdb remains unchecked. The CDR3 runs 16 residues. Germline-derived CDR1 and CDR2 are MGHRA and YSYEKL. Here the CDR3 reads CASSPTPGAGNQPQHF.